A selection of T cell receptor beta chains follows, all from one sample in a study of cytomegalovirus exposure and HLA in healthy donors. The method was immunoSEQ multiplex PCR; TCRdb's version includes in-frame clones alone and lacks a portion of them. The sample includes approximately 150,000 clones, 60% to 80% of them seen just once. The specimen sequenced was PBMCs. The receptors originated from a man aged 18-30 years in good health and CMV-seropositive. Each CDR3 is given with its conserved first and last residue. The order of the fields is J gene, V gene, clone size, D gene, CDR3 protein, CDR3 DNA. A D gene is named only where the DNA matches it firmly. Some rows mark clone size as missing; the rest say once, few, many or name a class of expanded clone.

>TRBJ1-1|TRBV29-1|NA|TRBD1
CSGYSGTGVRSTEAFF
TGCAGCGGTTATTCCGGGACAGGGGTGAGGAGCACTGAAGCTTTCTTT
>TRBJ1-6|TRBV6-1|NA|TRBD1
CASSLQQGADSPLHF
TGTGCCAGCAGCCTCCAACAGGGGGCTGATTCACCCCTCCACTTT
>TRBJ1-1|TRBV7-2|NA|NA
CASRPQGLNTEAFF
TGTGCCAGCAGACCCCAGGGATTGAACACTGAAGCTTTCTTT
>TRBJ1-1|TRBV5-1|once|TRBD1
CASSLGQGAEAFF
TGCGCCAGCAGTTTAGGACAGGGGGCTGAAGCTTTCTTT
>TRBJ1-1|TRBV6-1|NA|TRBD1
CASSVTSTGTGEAFF
TGTGCCAGCAGTGTGACCTCGACAGGGACGGGTGAAGCTTTCTTT
>TRBJ1-1|TRBV6-5|few|TRBD1
CASSYSGQLNTEAFF
TGTGCCAGCAGTTACTCGGGACAGCTGAACACTGAAGCTTTCTTT
>TRBJ2-6|TRBV12-5|few|TRBD1
CASGWDLGGHSGANVLTF
TGTGCTAGTGGCTGGGATCTAGGGGGCCACTCTGGGGCCAACGTCCTGACTTTC
>TRBJ2-3|TRBV10-1|NA|TRBD1
CASRRDRGTDTQYF
TGCGCCAGCCGAAGGGACAGGGGGACAGATACGCAGTATTTT
>TRBJ2-5|TRBV30|few|TRBD2
CAWKVGGGGSETQYF
TGTGCCTGGAAGGTGGGGGGGGGAGGAAGCGAGACCCAGTACTTC
>TRBJ1-1|TRBV20-1|few|NA
CSASGGDRAFF
TGCAGTGCTAGTGGGGGGGACCGAGCTTTCTTT
>TRBJ1-1|TRBV27|NA|NA
CASSPRGGGVVNTEAFF
TGTGCCAGCAGTCCTCGGGGTGGGGGGGTGGTGAACACTGAAGCTTTCTTT
>TRBJ1-2|TRBV30|NA|TRBD1
CAWSVQKGAGGYTF
TGTGCCTGGAGTGTACAAAAGGGGGCAGGGGGCTACACCTTC
>TRBJ1-1|TRBV29-1|NA|TRBD1
CSVDPRDRGYTEAFF
TGCAGCGTCGACCCACGGGACAGGGGGTACACTGAAGCTTTCTTT
>TRBJ1-4|TRBV18|NA|NA
CASSDSGRNEKLFF
TGTGCCAGCTCAGATTCCGGGAGAAATGAAAAACTGTTTTTT
>TRBJ2-1|TRBV7-9|NA|TRBD2
CASSLMGLAVYNEQFF
TGTGCCAGCAGCTTAATGGGACTAGCGGTCTACAATGAGCAGTTCTTC
>TRBJ1-1|TRBV5-1|NA|NA
CASSLRSQTNTEAFF
TGCGCCAGCAGTCTGCGTAGCCAGACGAACACTGAAGCTTTCTTT
>TRBJ2-5|TRBV5-8|NA|TRBD1
CASSFRTGLETQYF
TGTGCCAGCAGCTTCCGGACAGGGCTAGAGACCCAGTACTTC
>TRBJ2-3|TRBV7-9|NA|TRBD2
CASRVSSGSTDTQYF
TGTGCCAGCAGAGTATCTAGCGGAAGCACAGATACGCAGTATTTT
>TRBJ2-1|TRBV19|NA|NA
CASKTGSAYNEQFF
TGTGCCAGTAAAACGGGATCCGCCTACAATGAGCAGTTCTTC
>TRBJ2-1|TRBV6-5|NA|TRBD1
CATGTGVNEQFF
TGTGCCACCGGGACAGGGGTCAATGAGCAGTTCTTC
>TRBJ1-5|TRBV2|once|TRBD1
CASSEQGAGNQPQHF
TGTGCCAGCAGTGAACAGGGGGCCGGCAATCAGCCCCAGCATTTT
>TRBJ2-2|TRBV10-3|NA|NA
CAISERGNTGELFF
TGTGCCATCAGTGAGCGGGGGAACACCGGGGAGCTGTTTTTT
>TRBJ1-1|TRBV4-1|NA|NA
CASSQGEDTEAFF
TGCGCCAGCAGCCAAGGGGAGGACACTGAAGCTTTCTTT
>TRBJ2-5|TRBV19|NA|TRBD1
CASSIQFQAGGKETQYF
TGTGCCAGTAGTATTCAGTTTCAGGCAGGGGGCAAGGAGACCCAGTACTTC
>TRBJ2-1|TRBV25-1|NA|TRBD2
CASLGREYNEQFF
TGTGCCAGCCTGGGGAGGGAATACAATGAGCAGTTCTTC
>TRBJ2-2|TRBV5-6|once|TRBD1
CASSYPQGSNTGELFF
TGTGCCAGCAGTTATCCACAGGGGTCGAACACCGGGGAGCTGTTTTTT
>TRBJ2-5|TRBV5-5|NA|TRBD2
CASSLAPAGGGETQYF
TGTGCCAGCAGCTTGGCCCCAGCGGGGGGAGGGGAGACCCAGTACTTC
>TRBJ1-2|TRBV5-6|NA|TRBD1
CASRPYATGEDYGYTF
TGTGCCAGCAGACCATACGCGACAGGGGAGGACTATGGCTACACCTTC
>TRBJ1-1|TRBV27|NA|TRBD1
CASSFGSTGIEAFF
TGTGCCAGCAGTTTTGGTTCGACAGGGATTGAAGCTTTCTTT
>TRBJ2-3|TRBV29-1|NA|NA
CSVGLYTDTQYF
TGCAGCGTTGGTCTGTACACAGATACGCAGTATTTT
>TRBJ1-2|TRBV5-4|NA|NA
CASSLYPEGGARGYTF
TGTGCCAGCAGCTTGTACCCAGAAGGGGGGGCAAGGGGCTACACCTTC
>TRBJ1-5|TRBV7-2|NA|NA
CASSLGAGAQPQHF
TGTGCCAGCAGCTTAGGGGCAGGGGCTCAGCCCCAGCATTTT
>TRBJ1-1|TRBV15|NA|TRBD1
CATSRPQGGNTEAFF
TGTGCCACCAGCAGGCCGCAGGGGGGTAACACTGAAGCTTTCTTT
>TRBJ1-5|TRBV19|NA|NA
CASTRRTGRLGSNQPQHF
TGTGCCAGTACCAGGCGTACAGGGCGGTTGGGTAGCAATCAGCCCCAGCATTTT
>TRBJ1-2|TRBV7-3|NA|NA
CASSLTSAGEYTF
TGTGCCAGCAGCTTAACGTCGGCAGGGGAGTACACCTTC
>TRBJ2-5|TRBV14|NA|TRBD2
CASSLFLPAGLAIQETQYF
TGTGCCAGCAGCCTTTTCCTGCCCGCCGGACTAGCGATCCAAGAGACCCAGTACTTC
>TRBJ2-3|TRBV7-7|NA|TRBD2
CASSSSGGSDTQYF
TGTGCTAGCAGTTCTAGCGGGGGGTCAGATACGCAGTATTTT
>TRBJ2-3|TRBV6-1|NA|TRBD1
CASRVQGLTDTQYF
TGTGCCAGCAGGGTACAGGGGCTCACAGATACGCAGTATTTT
>TRBJ1-5|TRBV28|NA|NA
CASSLSPGGNQPQHF
TGTGCCAGCAGTTTATCGCCAGGGGGCAATCAGCCCCAGCATTTT
>TRBJ1-2|TRBV27|NA|TRBD1
CASSLWGQGSEGYTF
TGTGCCAGCAGTTTATGGGGACAGGGGTCGGAAGGCTACACCTTC
>TRBJ1-2|TRBV27|NA|TRBD1
CASSLVSQGAYGYTF
TGTGCCAGCAGTTTAGTTTCTCAGGGGGCCTATGGCTACACCTTC
>TRBJ1-4|TRBV11-2|NA|NA
CASSLVGQGWEKLFF
TGTGCCAGCAGCTTAGTTGGGCAGGGGTGGGAAAAACTGTTTTTT